This T cell receptor beta chain was observed in a study of blood T cell repertoires in COVID-19 (dated by TCRdb to between 2020 and 2021). For context, the study as a whole: Samples covering the acute and convalescent phases of COVID-19 were provided by collaborators in the United States, Italy and Spain. The material from the prospective study consisted of cDNA or gDNA derived from T cells, B-cell-depleted T cells, or PBMCs. Subjects who had been exposed to COVID-19, were actively infected with it, or had recovered from it provided the deeply sampled blood TCRbeta repertoires that made up the dataset. The repertoires were released in a freely available public database intended as a resource for research on the immune response to SARS-CoV-2. The samples were drawn from two sources: the first 160 participants of the ongoing ImmuneRACE study, and 950 to 1,500 subjects contributed by 6 global collaborators. A de-identified subject ID, COVID-19 status, age in years and sex were almost always included in the sample metadata. HLA class I and class II types, where available, came from metadata supplied by the sample provider rather than from assay-based typing. General study outcomes and caveats: The amount of clinical and demographic metadata varied by source and participant and was provided uncurated.

This clone was recorded once. Its antigen is unknown. The sample holds no much larger clone one base away, and base qualities are not on file. Enrolling through a virtual design, the prospective study's participants ranged in age from roughly 18 to 90 years and lived across roughly 24 United States geographic areas. In the prospective study, cohorts were assigned on the basis of participant-reported clinical history obtained from a screening survey and a study questionnaire. ImmuneRACE Cohort 3 recovered participants were defined by two consecutive negative NP/OP PCR tests, healthcare professional clearance, or symptom resolution. In the prospective study, mobile phlebotomists collected whole blood, serum and a nasopharyngeal or oropharyngeal swab from each participant. Prospective study participants could optionally give additional blood draws and questionnaires over a roughly two-month period. Blood samples from the prospective study were shipped frozen or at room temperature prior to DNA extraction.

At the junction V is shortened by 6 bases and J by 1 base, with 6 bases in between. Counted from cysteine to phenylalanine, this CDR3 has 12 amino acids. Only the CDR3 region is kept as DNA, spanning 36 bases read in frame from base 1. TCRbeta CDR3 regions were amplified from genomic DNA using the immunoSEQ Assay, a bias-controlled multiplex PCR. The paper's data handling went like this. Nucleated cell counts per sample were estimated from amplification of reference gene primers within the assay. To quantify the absolute abundance of each unique TCRbeta CDR3 rearrangement, sequence reads were collapsed and filtered. For each sample, productive Simpson clonality was calculated as the square root of Simpson's diversity index over productive rearrangements. Entries here come from immuneACCESS through TCRdb and include only in-frame sequences with V and J called. Some clones fail to appear in such tables; in the studies checked, an unresolved V gene covers under half of the shortfall, and the cause of the remainder is unknown. From that table come the V and J calls and clone size; the DNA was used to work out D and trimming. In all, the sample holds approximately 170,000 clones, and approximately 80% of those were seen once. Of the sample, approximately 8.4% is held by the ten largest clones.

The receptor's source is a woman aged 45-65 years who had recovered from COVID-19. Source material: PBMCs or T cells enriched from blood (not recorded which). The rearrangement joined TRBV12-3 or TRBV12-4 to TRBJ1-2; 5 matching bases give a weak D call of TRBD1. CDR3 sequence: CASSDSNYGYTF. The nucleotide sequence reads as follows: TGTGCCAGCAGCGACAGTAACTATGGCTACACCTTC.